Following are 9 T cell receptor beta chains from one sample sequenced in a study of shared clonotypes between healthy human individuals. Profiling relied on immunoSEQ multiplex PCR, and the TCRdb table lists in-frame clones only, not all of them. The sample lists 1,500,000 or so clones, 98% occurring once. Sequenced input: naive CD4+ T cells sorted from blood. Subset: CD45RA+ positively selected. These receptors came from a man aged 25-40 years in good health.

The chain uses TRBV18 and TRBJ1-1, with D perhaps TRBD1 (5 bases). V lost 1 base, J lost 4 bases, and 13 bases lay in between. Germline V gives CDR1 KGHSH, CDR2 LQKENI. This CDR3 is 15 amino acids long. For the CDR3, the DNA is TGTGCCAGCTCACCACTCGGGGGGTCGGGCACTGAAGCTTTCTTT. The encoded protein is CASSPLGGSGTEAFF. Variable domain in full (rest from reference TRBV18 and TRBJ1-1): NAGVMQNPRHLVRRRGQEARLRCSPMKGHSHVYWYRQLPEEGLKFMVYLQKENIIDESGMPKERFSAEFPKEGPSILRIQQVVRGDSAAYFCASSPLGGSGTEAFFGQGTRLTVV.

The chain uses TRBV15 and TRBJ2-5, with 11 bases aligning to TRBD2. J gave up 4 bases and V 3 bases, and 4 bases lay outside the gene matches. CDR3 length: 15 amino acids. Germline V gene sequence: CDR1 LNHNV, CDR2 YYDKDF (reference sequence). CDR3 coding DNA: TGTGCCACCAGCAGTCTCCTAGCGGGAGGAGAGACCCAGTACTTC. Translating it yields CATSSLLAGGETQYF.

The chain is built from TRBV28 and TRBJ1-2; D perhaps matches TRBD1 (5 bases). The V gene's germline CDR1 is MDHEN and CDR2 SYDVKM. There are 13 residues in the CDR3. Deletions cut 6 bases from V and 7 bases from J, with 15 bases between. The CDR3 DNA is TGTGCCAGCAGCCGCTACGGGACCCGTGGCTACACCTTC. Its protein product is CASSRYGTRGYTF.

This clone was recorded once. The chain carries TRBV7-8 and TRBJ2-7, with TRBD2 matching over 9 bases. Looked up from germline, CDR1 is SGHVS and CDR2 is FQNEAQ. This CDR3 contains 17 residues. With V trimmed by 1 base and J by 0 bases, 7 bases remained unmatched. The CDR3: CASSLGVAGANSYEQYF. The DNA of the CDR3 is TGTGCCAGCAGCTTAGGGGTAGCGGGAGCTAACTCCTACGAGCAGTACTTC.

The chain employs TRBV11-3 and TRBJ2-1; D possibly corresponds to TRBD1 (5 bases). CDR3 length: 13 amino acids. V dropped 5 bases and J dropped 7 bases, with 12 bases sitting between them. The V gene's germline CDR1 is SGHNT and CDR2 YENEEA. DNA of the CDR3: TGTGCCAGCAGCCCGATTGACAGTAATGAGCAGTTCTTC. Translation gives CASSPIDSNEQFF.

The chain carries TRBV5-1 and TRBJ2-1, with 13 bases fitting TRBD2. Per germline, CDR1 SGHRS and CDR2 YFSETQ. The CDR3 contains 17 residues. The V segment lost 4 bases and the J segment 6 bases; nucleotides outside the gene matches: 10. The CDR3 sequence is CASSPPLLAGGSNEQFF. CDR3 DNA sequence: TGCGCCAGCAGCCCCCCCCTACTAGCGGGAGGGTCCAATGAGCAGTTCTTC.

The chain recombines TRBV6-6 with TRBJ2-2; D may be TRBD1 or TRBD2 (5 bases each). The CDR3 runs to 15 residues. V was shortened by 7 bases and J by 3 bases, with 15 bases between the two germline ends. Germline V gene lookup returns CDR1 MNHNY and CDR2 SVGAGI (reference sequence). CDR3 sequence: CASTIPGTDTGELFF. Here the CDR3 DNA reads TGTGCCAGCACCATACCGGGGACGGACACCGGGGAGCTGTTTTTT.

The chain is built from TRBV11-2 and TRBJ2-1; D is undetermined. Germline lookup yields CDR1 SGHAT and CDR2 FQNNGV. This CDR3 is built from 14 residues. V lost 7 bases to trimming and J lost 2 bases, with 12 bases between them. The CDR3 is CASNLVGTYNEQFF. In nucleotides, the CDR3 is TGTGCCAGCAACCTGGTAGGGACCTACAATGAGCAGTTCTTC.

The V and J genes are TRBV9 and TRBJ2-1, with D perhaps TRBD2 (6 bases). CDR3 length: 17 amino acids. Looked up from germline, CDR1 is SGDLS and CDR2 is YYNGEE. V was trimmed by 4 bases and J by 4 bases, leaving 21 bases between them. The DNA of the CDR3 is TGTGCCAGCAGCCCTCACCCATTAGCGGAGAGTTACAATGAGCAGTTCTTC. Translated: CASSPHPLAESYNEQFF.